The rows below give T cell receptor beta chains drawn from one sample of a study of blood T cell repertoires in COVID-19. The repertoire was sequenced with immunoSEQ multiplex PCR; TCRdb's copy has only in-frame clones and lacks some. This sample yields about 86,000 clones, of which 80% to 90% are seen a single time; 0.95% to 1.5% belongs to the top ten. The sequenced sample consisted of PBMCs or T cells enriched from blood (not recorded which). These receptors came from a woman between 50 and 59 years old with acute COVID-19. CDR3s include the opening cysteine and the closing phenylalanine or tryptophan. The order of the fields is J gene, CDR3 length, clone size, V gene, D gene, CDR3 protein, CDR3 DNA. A D gene is named only where the DNA matches it firmly. Expanded clones get a size class; other rows say once, few or many, or leave the size out.

TRBJ2-7,14,-,TRBV9,-,CASSVGEDSYEQYF,TGTGCCAGCAGCGTAGGCGAGGATTCCTACGAGCAGTACTTC
TRBJ2-7,17,-,TRBV4-2,TRBD2,CASSQVYGGGLRYEQYF,TGTGCCAGCAGCCAAGTTTATGGCGGGGGGCTCCGGTACGAGCAGTACTTC
TRBJ2-5,14,-,TRBV5-4,TRBD2,CASSSRTGGETQYF,TGTGCCAGCAGCTCGCGCACGGGGGGAGAGACCCAGTACTTC
TRBJ2-7,17,-,TRBV3-1/TRBV3-2,-,CASSQDLGRGMFYEQYF,TGTGCCAGCAGCCAAGATCTGGGCAGGGGAATGTTTTACGAGCAGTACTTC
TRBJ2-1,13,-,TRBV7-9,-,CASSSTRFDEQFF,TGTGCCAGCAGCTCAACGCGATTCGATGAGCAGTTCTTC
TRBJ2-1,14,once,TRBV18,TRBD1,CASSPGTATDEQFF,TGTGCCAGCTCGCCAGGGACAGCAACAGATGAGCAGTTCTTC
TRBJ1-1,13,once,TRBV30,-,CAWNNRANTEAFF,TGTGCCTGGAATAACAGGGCGAACACTGAAGCTTTCTTT
TRBJ1-2,12,-,TRBV30,-,CAFTLGGYGYTF,TGTGCCTTCACCCTGGGGGGCTATGGCTACACCTTC
TRBJ1-5,17,-,TRBV18,-,CASSPQKTEPFGQPQHF,TGTGCCAGCTCACCACAGAAAACAGAACCATTTGGTCAGCCCCAGCATTTT
TRBJ2-5,15,-,TRBV30,TRBD2,CASKPGLAGQETQYF,TGTGCCTCGAAACCGGGACTAGCGGGACAAGAGACCCAGTACTTC
TRBJ2-1,16,-,TRBV27,-,CASSPWGRVTHHEQFF,TGTGCCAGCAGTCCATGGGGCAGGGTGACCCATCATGAGCAGTTCTTC
TRBJ2-7,15,-,TRBV6-1,TRBD2,CASSERSSGSYEQYF,TGTGCCAGCAGTGAACGGTCTAGCGGAAGCTACGAGCAGTACTTC
TRBJ1-5,16,-,TRBV25-1,-,CASSESQGSSNQPQHF,TGTGCCAGCAGTGAATCCCAGGGGTCAAGCAATCAGCCCCAGCATTTT
TRBJ2-7,13,-,TRBV7-9,TRBD1,CASSRDSLREQYF,TGTGCCAGCAGCCGGGACAGCCTACGCGAGCAGTACTTC